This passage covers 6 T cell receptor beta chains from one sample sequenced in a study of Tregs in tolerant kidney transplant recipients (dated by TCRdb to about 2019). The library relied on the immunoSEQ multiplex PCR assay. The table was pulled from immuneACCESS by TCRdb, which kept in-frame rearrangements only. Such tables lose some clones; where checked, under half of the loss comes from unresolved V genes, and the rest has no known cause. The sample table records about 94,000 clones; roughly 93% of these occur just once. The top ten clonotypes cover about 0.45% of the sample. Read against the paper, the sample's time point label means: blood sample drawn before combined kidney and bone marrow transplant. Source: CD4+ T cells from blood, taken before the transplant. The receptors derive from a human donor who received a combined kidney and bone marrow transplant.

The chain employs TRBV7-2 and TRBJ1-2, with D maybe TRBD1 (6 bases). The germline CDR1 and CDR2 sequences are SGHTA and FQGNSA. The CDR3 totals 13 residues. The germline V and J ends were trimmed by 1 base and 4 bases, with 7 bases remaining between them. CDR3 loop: CASSLEGGYGYTF. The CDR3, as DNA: TGTGCCAGCAGCTTAGAAGGGGGCTATGGCTACACCTTC.

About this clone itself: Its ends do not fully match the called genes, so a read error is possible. The CDR3 DNA sequence: TGTGCCAGCAGCGTGCCGGGGGTCTTC. Translation: CASSVPGVF. The rearrangement links TRBV7-9 to TRBJ2-1; maybe TRBD2 (6 bases). The CDR3 sequence is 9 residues long. Germline V CDR1 and CDR2: SEHNR, FQNEAQ (reference sequence).

CDR3 sequence reads: CASSQVGGTGRSPLHF. Written as DNA, the CDR3 is TGCGCCAGCAGCCAGGTGGGAGGGACAGGCAGATCACCCCTCCACTTT. The chain recombines TRBV4-3 with TRBJ1-6; 8 bases match TRBD1. V lost 3 bases, J lost 10 bases, and 11 bases stayed unmatched. This CDR3 contains 16 residues. Germline V gives CDR1 LGHNA, CDR2 YSLEER.

The CDR3 here is CASSGDRARNNQPQHF. The CDR3 DNA is TGTGCCAGCAGTGGGGACAGGGCGAGGAACAATCAGCCCCAGCATTTT. The chain combines TRBV2 with TRBJ1-5; 9 bases map to TRBD1. Trimming took 4 bases from V and 3 from J; bases not matched to a gene: 7. Germline V gene sequence: CDR1 SNHLY, CDR2 FYNNEI. This CDR3 is 16 amino acids long.

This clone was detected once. CDR3 sequence (DNA): TGTGCCAGCAGTTTAAGTTCAGGGGTTAATGAGCAGTTCTTC. Translated: CASSLSSGVNEQFF. This sequence joins TRBV27 and TRBJ2-1; possibly TRBD1 for D (6 bases). CDR1 and CDR2 (germline): MNHEY, SMNVEV (reference sequence). The CDR3 totals 14 residues. V dropped 2 bases and J dropped 7 bases, with 12 bases sitting between them.

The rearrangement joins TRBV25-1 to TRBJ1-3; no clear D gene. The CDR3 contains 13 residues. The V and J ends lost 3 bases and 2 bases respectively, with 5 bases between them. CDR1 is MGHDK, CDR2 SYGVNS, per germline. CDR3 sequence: CASSEPAGNTIYF. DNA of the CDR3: TGTGCCAGCAGTGAGCCGGCTGGAAACACCATATATTTT. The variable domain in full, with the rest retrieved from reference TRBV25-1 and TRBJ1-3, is EADIYQTPRYLVIGTGKKITLECSQTMGHDKMYWYQQDPGMELHLIHYSYGVNSTEKGDLSSESTVSRIRTEHFPLTLESARPSHTSQYLCASSEPAGNTIYFGEGSWLTVV.